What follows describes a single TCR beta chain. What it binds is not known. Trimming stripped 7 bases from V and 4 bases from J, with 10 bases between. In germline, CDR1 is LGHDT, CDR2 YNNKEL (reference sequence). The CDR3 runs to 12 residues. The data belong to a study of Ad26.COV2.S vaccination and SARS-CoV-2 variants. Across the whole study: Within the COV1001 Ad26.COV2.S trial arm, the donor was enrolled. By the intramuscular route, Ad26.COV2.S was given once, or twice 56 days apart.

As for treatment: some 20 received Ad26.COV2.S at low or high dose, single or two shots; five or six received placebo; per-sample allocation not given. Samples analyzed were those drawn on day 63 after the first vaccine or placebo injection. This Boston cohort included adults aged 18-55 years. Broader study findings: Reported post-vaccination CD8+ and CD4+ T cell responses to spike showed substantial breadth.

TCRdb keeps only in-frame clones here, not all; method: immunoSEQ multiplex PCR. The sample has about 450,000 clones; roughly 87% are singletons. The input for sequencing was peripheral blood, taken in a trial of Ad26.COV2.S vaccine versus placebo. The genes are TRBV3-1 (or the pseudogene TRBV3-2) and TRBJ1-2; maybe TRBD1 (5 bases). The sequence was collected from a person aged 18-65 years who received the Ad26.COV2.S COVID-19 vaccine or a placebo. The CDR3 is CASTTGSYGYTF. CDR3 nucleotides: TGTGCCAGCACCACAGGATCCTATGGCTACACCTTC.